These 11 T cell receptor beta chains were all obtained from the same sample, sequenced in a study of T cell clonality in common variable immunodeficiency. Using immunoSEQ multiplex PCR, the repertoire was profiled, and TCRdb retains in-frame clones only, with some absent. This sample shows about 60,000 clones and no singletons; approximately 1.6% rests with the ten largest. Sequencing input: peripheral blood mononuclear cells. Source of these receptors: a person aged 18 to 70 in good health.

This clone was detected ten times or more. The sequenced part of the CDR3 DNA is TGCAGCGCCAAAGGAGGGGTCCAAGAGACC. It encodes CSAKGGVQET. The full CDR3 protein is CSAKGGVQETQYF. This rearrangement joins TRBV29-1 to TRBJ2-5; tentatively, D is TRBD2 (6 bases). The CDR3 is cut off 3 residues early in the read; its end comes from the germline J gene. The germline V gene has CDR1 SQVTM and CDR2 ANQGSEA. The CDR3 is 13 amino acids. V lost 7 bases to trimming and J lost 1 base, with 13 bases between them. Filled out from reference TRBV29-1 and TRBJ2-5, the complete variable domain reads SAVISQKPSRDICQRGTSLTIQCQVDSQVTMMFWYRQQPGQSLTLIATANQGSEATYESGFVIDKFPISRPNLTFSTLTVSNMSPEDSSIYLCSAKGGVQETQYFGPGTRLLVL.

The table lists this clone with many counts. The CDR3 loop is CASSWGQYQETQYF. CDR3 DNA, as far as it was read: TGTGCCAGCAGTTGGGGACAGTACCAAGAGACC. The V call is TRBV12-3 or TRBV12-4, the J call TRBJ2-5; 7 bases align to TRBD1. The CDR3 end falls 3 residues outside the read, so it is completed with the germline J gene. V lost 4 bases to trimming and J lost 0 bases; unmatched junction nucleotides: 2. The CDR3 extends over 14 amino acids.

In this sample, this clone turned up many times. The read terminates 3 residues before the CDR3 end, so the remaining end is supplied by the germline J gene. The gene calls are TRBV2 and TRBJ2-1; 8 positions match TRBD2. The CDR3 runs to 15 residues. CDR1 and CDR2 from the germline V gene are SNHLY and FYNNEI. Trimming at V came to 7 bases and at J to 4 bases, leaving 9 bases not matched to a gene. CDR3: CASKVSGILYNEQFF. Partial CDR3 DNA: TGTGCCAGCAAGGTTAGCGGGATTTTATACAATGAG.

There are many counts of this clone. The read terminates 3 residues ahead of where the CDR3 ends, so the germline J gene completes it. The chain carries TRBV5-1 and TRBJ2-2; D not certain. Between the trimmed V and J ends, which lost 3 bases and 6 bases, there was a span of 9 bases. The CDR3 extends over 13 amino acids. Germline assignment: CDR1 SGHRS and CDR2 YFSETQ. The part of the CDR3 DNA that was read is TGCGCCAGCAGCTCCCCCGGGTCCGGGGAG. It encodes CASSSPGSGE. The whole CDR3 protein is CASSSPGSGELFF.

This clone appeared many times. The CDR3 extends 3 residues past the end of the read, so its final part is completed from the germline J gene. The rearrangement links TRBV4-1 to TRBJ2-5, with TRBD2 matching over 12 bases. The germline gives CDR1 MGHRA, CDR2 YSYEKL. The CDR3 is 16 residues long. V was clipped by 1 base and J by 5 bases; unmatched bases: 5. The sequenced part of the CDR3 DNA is TGCGCCAGCAGCCAAGGGACTAGCGGGATGAGGGAGACC. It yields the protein CASSQGTSGMRET. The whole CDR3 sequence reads CASSQGTSGMRETQYF.

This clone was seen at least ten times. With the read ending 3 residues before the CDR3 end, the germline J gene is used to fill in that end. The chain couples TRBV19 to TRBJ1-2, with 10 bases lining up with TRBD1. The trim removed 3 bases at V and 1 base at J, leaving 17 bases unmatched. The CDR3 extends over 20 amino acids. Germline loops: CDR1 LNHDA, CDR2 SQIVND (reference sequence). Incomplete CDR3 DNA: TGTGCCAGTAGTATGCTAACCCCGGGGGACAGGGGAATAGTTAACTATGGC. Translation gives CASSMLTPGDRGIVNYG. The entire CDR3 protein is CASSMLTPGDRGIVNYGYTF.

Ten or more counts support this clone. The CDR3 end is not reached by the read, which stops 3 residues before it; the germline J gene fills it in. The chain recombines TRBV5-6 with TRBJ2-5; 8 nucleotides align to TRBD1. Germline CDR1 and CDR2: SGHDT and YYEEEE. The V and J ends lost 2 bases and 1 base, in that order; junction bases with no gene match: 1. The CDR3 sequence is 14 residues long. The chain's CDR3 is CASSFRGRQETQYF. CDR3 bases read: TGTGCCAGCAGCTTCAGGGGGCGCCAAGAGACC.

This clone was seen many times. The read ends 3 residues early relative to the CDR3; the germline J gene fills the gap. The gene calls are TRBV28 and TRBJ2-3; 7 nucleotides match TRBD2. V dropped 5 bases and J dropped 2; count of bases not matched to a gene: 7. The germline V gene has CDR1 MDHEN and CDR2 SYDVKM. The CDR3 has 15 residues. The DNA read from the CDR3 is TGTGCCAGCAGTATTCCGGGACTAAACACAGATACG. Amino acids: CASSIPGLNTDT. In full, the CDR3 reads CASSIPGLNTDTQYF.

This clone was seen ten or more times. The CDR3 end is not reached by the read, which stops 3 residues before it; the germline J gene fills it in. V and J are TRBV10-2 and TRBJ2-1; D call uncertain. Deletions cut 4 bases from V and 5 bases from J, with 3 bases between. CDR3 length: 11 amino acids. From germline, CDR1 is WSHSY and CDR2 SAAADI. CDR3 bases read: TGCGCCAGCAGTGTAAACAATGAG. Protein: CASSVNNE. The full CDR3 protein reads CASSVNNEQFF.

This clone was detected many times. The CDR3 DNA, read in part, is TGTGCCAGCAGTTACTCGAGGGAGACC. Its translation: CASSYSRET. The full CDR3 protein is CASSYSRETQYF. The genes are TRBV6-2 or TRBV6-3 and TRBJ2-5; D is ambiguous. Read sequence stops 3 residues before the CDR3 end, and the germline J gene provides the missing end. The germline V gene encodes CDR1 MNHEY and CDR2 SVGEGT. Trimming stripped 0 bases from V and 5 bases from J, with 4 bases between. The CDR3 has 12 residues.

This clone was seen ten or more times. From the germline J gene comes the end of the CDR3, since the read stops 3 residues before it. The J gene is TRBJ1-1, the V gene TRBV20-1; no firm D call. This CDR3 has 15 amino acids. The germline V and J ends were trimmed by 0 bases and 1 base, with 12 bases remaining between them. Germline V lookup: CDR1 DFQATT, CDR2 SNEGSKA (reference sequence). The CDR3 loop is CSARDLRGENTEAFF. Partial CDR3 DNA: TGCAGTGCTAGAGATCTGCGTGGTGAGAACACTGAA.